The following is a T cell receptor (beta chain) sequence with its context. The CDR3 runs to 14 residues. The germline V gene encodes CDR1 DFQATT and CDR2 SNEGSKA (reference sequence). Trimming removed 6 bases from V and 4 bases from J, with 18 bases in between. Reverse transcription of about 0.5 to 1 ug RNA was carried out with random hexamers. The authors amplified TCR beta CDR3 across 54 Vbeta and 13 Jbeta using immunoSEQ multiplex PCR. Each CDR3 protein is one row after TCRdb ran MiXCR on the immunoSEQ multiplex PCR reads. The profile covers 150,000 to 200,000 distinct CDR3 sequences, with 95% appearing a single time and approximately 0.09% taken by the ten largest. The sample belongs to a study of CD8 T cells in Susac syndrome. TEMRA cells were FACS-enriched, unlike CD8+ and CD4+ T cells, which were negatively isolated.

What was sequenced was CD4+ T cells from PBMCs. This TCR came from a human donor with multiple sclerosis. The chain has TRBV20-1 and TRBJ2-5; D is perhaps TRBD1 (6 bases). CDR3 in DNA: TGCAGTGCCCGCCGCCCAGGGGTTAGAGAGACCCAGTACTTC. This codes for CSARRPGVRETQYF.